This paragraph covers one T cell receptor beta chain sequence. Its antigen remains unidentified. Researchers ran immunoSEQ v3.0 at survey level. Roughly 40,000-55,000 T-cell genomes per sample were the sequencing target. Clones were sequenced by immunoSEQ multiplex PCR, and TCRdb holds only the in-frame ones, with some missing. This table holds 17,000 or so clones, 60% to 85% found once. The data derive from a study of long-term antiretroviral therapy in people with HIV. Notes on the study in general: Following ART, diversity rose but still fell short of transplant donor controls.

The receptor comes from a man aged 25 to 45 with HIV. This sample comprised unsorted PBMCs, obtained 2.1 to 2.2 years before starting antiretroviral therapy.

The CDR3 DNA reads as TGTGCCAGCAGACCACCTGGGCGCGGGGAGCTGTTTTTT. Residues: CASRPPGRGELFF. This rearrangement joins TRBV11-1 to TRBJ2-2; D is unclear. The CDR3 spans 13 residues. Looked up from germline, CDR1 is SGHAT and CDR2 is FQDESV (reference sequence). V was pared by 6 bases and J by 7 bases, with 12 bases between. Full variable domain (outside the CDR3, taken from reference TRBV11-1 and TRBJ2-2): EAEVAQSPRYKITEKSQAVAFWCDPISGHATLYWYRQILGQGPELLVQFQDESVVDDSQLPKDRFSAERLKGVDSTLKIQPAELGDSAMYLCASRPPGRGELFFGEGSRLTVL.